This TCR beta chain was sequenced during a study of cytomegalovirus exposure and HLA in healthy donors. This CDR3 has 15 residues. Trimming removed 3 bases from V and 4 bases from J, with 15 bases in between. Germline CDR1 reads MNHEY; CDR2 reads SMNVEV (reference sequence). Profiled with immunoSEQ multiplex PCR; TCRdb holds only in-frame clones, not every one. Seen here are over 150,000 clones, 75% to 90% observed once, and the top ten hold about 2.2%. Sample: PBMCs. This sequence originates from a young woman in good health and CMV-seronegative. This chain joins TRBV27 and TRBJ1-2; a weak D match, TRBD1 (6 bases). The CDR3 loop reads CASSFQQGNPYGYTF. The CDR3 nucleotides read TGTGCCAGCAGTTTTCAGCAGGGGAATCCCTATGGCTACACCTTC.